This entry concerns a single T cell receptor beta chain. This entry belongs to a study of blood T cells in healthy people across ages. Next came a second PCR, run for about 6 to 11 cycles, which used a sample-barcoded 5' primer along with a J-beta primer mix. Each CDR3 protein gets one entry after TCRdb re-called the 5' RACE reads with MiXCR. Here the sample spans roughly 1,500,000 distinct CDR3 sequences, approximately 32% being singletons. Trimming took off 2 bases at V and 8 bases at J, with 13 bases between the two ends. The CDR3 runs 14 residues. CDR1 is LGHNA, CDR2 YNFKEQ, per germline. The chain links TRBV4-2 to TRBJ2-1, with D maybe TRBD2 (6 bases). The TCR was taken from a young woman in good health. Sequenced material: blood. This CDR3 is CASSQSSGLDEQFF. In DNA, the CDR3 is TGTGCCAGCAGCCAAAGTAGCGGCCTAGATGAGCAGTTCTTC.